A single sample gave rise to the 9 T cell receptor beta chains below, sequenced in a study of identical twins' blood T cells. TCRdb reprocessed the 5' RACE reads with MiXCR, giving one entry per CDR3 protein. The sample contains about 370,000 distinct CDR3 sequences, 28% of which appear only once. Material: PBMCs. The receptor set was obtained from a woman aged 18-55 years in good health.

V usage is TRBV20-1 and J usage is TRBJ1-2; 7 nucleotides line up with TRBD1. CDR1 is DFQATT, CDR2 SNEGSKA, per germline (reference sequence). J was trimmed by 4 bases and V by 0 bases; bases with no gene match: 5. The CDR3 has 14 amino acids. The CDR3 sequence: CSAREQGRAYGYTF. CDR3 coding DNA: TGCAGTGCTAGAGAACAGGGGAGAGCCTATGGCTACACCTTC.

The rearrangement links TRBV5-1 to TRBJ2-2; the D is unclear. CDR3 length equals 14 residues. Deletions cut 4 bases from V and 5 bases from J, with 12 bases between. In germline, CDR1 is SGHRS, CDR2 YFSETQ. CDR3 coding DNA: TGCGCCAGCAGCCGGCCGGACCGGACCGGGGAGCTGTTTTTT. It encodes CASSRPDRTGELFF.

This rearrangement joins TRBV11-2 to TRBJ2-7; 7 nucleotides align to TRBD1. The V and J ends lost 4 bases and 9 bases, in that order; junction bases with no gene match: 12. This CDR3 is 14 amino acids long. In germline, CDR1 is SGHAT, CDR2 FQNNGV. The CDR3: CASSSTGFSVAQYF. In DNA, the CDR3 is TGTGCCAGCAGCTCGACAGGGTTTAGCGTTGCGCAGTACTTC.

This clonotype was counted ten times or more. This chain uses TRBV3-1 with TRBJ1-1; D unresolved. V lost 2 bases and J 4 bases, leaving 5 bases between the germline ends. This CDR3 has 12 residues. Germline V gene data show CDR1 as LGHDT and CDR2 as YNNKEL (reference sequence). In nucleotides, the CDR3 is TGTGCCAGCAGCCAACGGTCCACTGAAGCTTTCTTT. Protein: CASSQRSTEAFF.

This sequence joins TRBV20-1 and TRBJ1-5, with a weak D call TRBD1 (5 bases). The V and J ends lost 4 bases and 5 bases respectively, with 9 bases between them. This CDR3 is built from 12 residues. From germline, CDR1 is DFQATT and CDR2 SNEGSKA (reference sequence). CDR3 residues: CSAIAGHQPQHF. CDR3 DNA sequence: TGCAGTGCTATAGCAGGGCATCAGCCCCAGCATTTT.

The V and J genes are TRBV7-9 and TRBJ1-6; weak D call: TRBD1 (6 bases). V shed 1 base and J shed 5 bases, with 9 bases lying between them. This CDR3 has 15 residues. CDR1 is SEHNR, CDR2 FQNEAQ, per germline (reference sequence). The CDR3 DNA sequence: TGTGCCAGCAGCTTAGGGACAGTCGATAATTCACCCCTCCACTTT. Amino acid sequence: CASSLGTVDNSPLHF.

V gene TRBV4-2 combines with J gene TRBJ2-2, with 10 bases that match TRBD2. The V segment lost 0 bases and the J segment 6 bases; nucleotides outside the gene matches: 4. CDR3 length: 16 residues. In germline, CDR1 is LGHNA, CDR2 YNFKEQ. CDR3 in DNA: TGTGCCAGCAGCCAAGACAGCAGCGGGGGGGCCGGGGAGCTGTTTTTT. Amino acids: CASSQDSSGGAGELFF.

The chain combines TRBV4-3 with TRBJ2-7, with D perhaps matching TRBD2 (6 bases). Germline V CDR1 and CDR2: LGHNA, YSLEER. This CDR3 contains 15 residues. V lost 3 bases to trimming and J lost 4 bases, with 16 bases between them. CDR3 DNA: TGCGCCAGCAGCCATGCTAGCGCCGGAGGATACGAGCAGTACTTC. Translation: CASSHASAGGYEQYF.

The table lists this clonotype with a few counts. The rearrangement links TRBV12-5 to TRBJ1-2; 7 positions agree with TRBD1. The CDR3 length is 14 residues. Trimming cost V 5 bases and J 4 bases; bases outside gene matches: 7. Looked up from germline, CDR1 is LGHNT and CDR2 is FRNRAP. CDR3 coding DNA: TGTGCTAGTGGTCCGACAGGGCGGGGCTATGGCTACACCTTC. It yields the protein CASGPTGRGYGYTF.